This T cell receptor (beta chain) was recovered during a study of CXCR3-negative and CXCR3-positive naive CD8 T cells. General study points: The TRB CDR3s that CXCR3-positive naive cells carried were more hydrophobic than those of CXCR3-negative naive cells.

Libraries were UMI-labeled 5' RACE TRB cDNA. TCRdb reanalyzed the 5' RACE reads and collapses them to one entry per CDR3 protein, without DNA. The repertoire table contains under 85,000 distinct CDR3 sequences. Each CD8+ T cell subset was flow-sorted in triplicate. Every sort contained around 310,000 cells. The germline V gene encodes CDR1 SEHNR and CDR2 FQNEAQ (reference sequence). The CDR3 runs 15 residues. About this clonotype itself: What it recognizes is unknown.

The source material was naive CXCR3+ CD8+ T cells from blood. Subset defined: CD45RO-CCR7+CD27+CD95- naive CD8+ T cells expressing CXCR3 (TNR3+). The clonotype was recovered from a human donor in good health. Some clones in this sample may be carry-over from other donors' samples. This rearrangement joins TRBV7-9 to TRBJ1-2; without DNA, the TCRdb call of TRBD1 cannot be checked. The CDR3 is CASSLSGTIRDGYTF.